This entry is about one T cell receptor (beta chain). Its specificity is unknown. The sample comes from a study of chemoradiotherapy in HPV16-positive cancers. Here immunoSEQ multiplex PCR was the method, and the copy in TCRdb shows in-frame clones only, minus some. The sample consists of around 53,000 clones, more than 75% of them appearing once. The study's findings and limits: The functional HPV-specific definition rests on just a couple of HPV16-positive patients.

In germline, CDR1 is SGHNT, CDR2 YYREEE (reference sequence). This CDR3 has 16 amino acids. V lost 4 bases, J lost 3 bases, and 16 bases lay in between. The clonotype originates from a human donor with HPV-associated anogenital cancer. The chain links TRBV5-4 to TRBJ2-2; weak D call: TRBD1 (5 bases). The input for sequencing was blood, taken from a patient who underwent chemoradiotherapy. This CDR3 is CASSPYSDSDTGELFF. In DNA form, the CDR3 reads TGTGCCAGCAGCCCTTACTCAGACAGTGACACCGGGGAGCTGTTTTTT. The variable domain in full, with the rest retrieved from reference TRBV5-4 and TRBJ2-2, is ETGVTQSPTHLIKTRGQQVTLRCSSQSGHNTVSWYQQALGQGPQFIFQYYREEENGRGNFPPRFSGLQFPNYSSELNVNALELDDSALYLCASSPYSDSDTGELFFGEGSRLTVL.